This T cell receptor (beta chain) emerged from a study of T-cell memory formation after mild COVID-19. Notes on the study in general: Clonal second-wave expansions that peaked on day 37 had unconfirmed SARS-CoV-2 specificity. Mainly CM and EM harbored the contracting CD4+ clones; mainly EMRA harbored the CD8+ ones.

Remarks on this clonotype: Its antigen is as yet unknown.

TCRdb reprocessed the 5' RACE reads via MiXCR and lists one record per CDR3 protein. The sample gives roughly 190,000 distinct CDR3 sequences, around 30% of which show up once; roughly an eighth is in the top ten. CDR3 length: 16 residues. J gave up 1 base and V 8 bases, and 12 bases lay outside the gene matches. Germline V gene data show CDR1 as MGHDK and CDR2 as SYGVNS. This TCR came from an adult woman who had mild COVID-19 (a few samples of this study predate the infection). Cell type and time point are not known. Sequenced: PBMCs or a T cell subset sorted from them (not recorded which). This rearrangement joins TRBV25-1 to TRBJ2-7; 9 bases are shared with TRBD1. CDR3 nucleotides: TGTGCCAGCGCAAGCGGATGGGGGACAGGGTCCTACGAGCAGTACTTC. Translating gives CASASGWGTGSYEQYF.